The rows below give T cell receptor beta chains drawn from one sample of a study of control samples from healthy donors and cancer patients. Libraries were prepared by immunoSEQ multiplex PCR; TCRdb keeps only in-frame clonotypes and omits some of them. Here the sample spans some 120,000 clones, 85% to 95% being singletons. Sequencing was carried out using blood. The source of these receptors is a man aged 18 to 35 in good health. Both conserved end residues are part of each CDR3. The D gene is left open where the match is weak. Expanded clones are given a class, and other clones once, few, many or no size at all.

abundance	d_gene	v_gene	j_gene	CDR3aa	CDR3nt
.	.	TRBV6-5	TRBJ1-6	CASSNGQNSPLHF	TGTGCCAGCAGCAACGGACAGAATTCACCCCTCCACTTT
.	TRBD1	TRBV5-4	TRBJ2-5	CASSYRGQETQYF	TGTGCCAGCAGCTACAGGGGACAAGAGACCCAGTACTTC
.	.	TRBV6-5	TRBJ1-6	CASRKTLKGSPLHF	TGTGCCAGCAGGAAGACCTTAAAGGGTTCACCCCTCCACTTT
.	TRBD1	TRBV18	TRBJ1-2	CASSPSAGGGYGYTF	TGTGCCAGCTCACCATCGGCAGGGGGCGGGTATGGCTACACCTTC
.	.	TRBV1	TRBJ2-7	CTSSQGGGHSYEQYF	TGCACCAGCAGCCAAGGCGGGGGCCACTCCTACGAGCAGTACTTC
.	.	TRBV2	TRBJ2-7	CASGLGSHEQYF	TGTGCCAGCGGGTTGGGGAGCCACGAGCAGTACTTC
.	.	TRBV11-3	TRBJ2-1	CASSLRGQYNEQFF	TGTGCCAGCAGCTTGCGGGGACAGTACAATGAGCAGTTCTTC
.	.	TRBV9	TRBJ2-7	CASSPRGGAYEQYF	TGTGCCAGCAGCCCGAGGGGGGGGGCCTACGAGCAGTACTTC
.	.	TRBV4-2	TRBJ2-2	CASSQGIQGELFF	TGTGCCAGCAGCCAAGGAATCCAGGGGGAGCTGTTTTTT
.	.	TRBV15	TRBJ1-4	CDRGQKGEKLFF	TGTGACAGAGGCCAAAAGGGTGAAAAACTGTTTTTT
.	.	TRBV20-1	TRBJ1-2	CSASHGGAYGYTF	TGCAGTGCTAGTCATGGAGGCGCCTATGGCTACACCTTC
.	.	TRBV19	TRBJ1-5	CASSIYEDSSNQPQHF	TGTGCCAGTAGTATATACGAGGACAGTAGCAATCAGCCCCAGCATTTT
.	TRBD2	TRBV11-3	TRBJ2-4	CASSLDGLADNIQYF	TGTGCCAGCAGCTTAGATGGACTAGCAGATAACATTCAGTACTTC
.	.	TRBV21-1	TRBJ1-4	CALRGGDRGKKLFF	TGTGCCTTAAGGGGGGGGGACAGAGGCAAAAAACTGTTTTTT
.	TRBD1	TRBV15	TRBJ1-1	CATSREPRGATEAFF	TGTGCCACCAGCAGAGAGCCCAGGGGGGCCACTGAAGCTTTCTTT
.	.	TRBV2	TRBJ1-1	CASTRDANTEAFF	TGTGCCAGCACCCGGGACGCGAACACTGAAGCTTTCTTT
.	.	TRBV5-1	TRBJ2-4	CASSLAPGLAKNIQYF	TGCGCCAGCAGCTTGGCCCCGGGCCTAGCCAAAAACATTCAGTACTTC
.	TRBD1	TRBV7-3	TRBJ2-1	CASSSRTGGPNEQFF	TGTGCCAGCAGCTCACGGACAGGGGGACCCAATGAGCAGTTCTTC
.	.	TRBV12-5	TRBJ1-4	CASGDSRPNEKLFF	TGTGCTAGTGGTGACAGCAGACCTAATGAAAAACTGTTTTTT
.	.	TRBV5-1	TRBJ2-2	CASSFGGDPGELFF	TGCGCCAGCAGCTTTGGTGGGGATCCCGGGGAGCTGTTTTTT
.	.	TRBV19	TRBJ1-3	CASSIWDSGNTIYF	TGTGCCAGTAGTATCTGGGACTCTGGAAACACCATATATTTT
.	TRBD1	TRBV10-3	TRBJ1-6	CAISAAGGNSPLHF	TGTGCCATCAGTGCGGCAGGGGGCAATTCACCCCTCCACTTT
.	TRBD1	TRBV19	TRBJ2-7	CASSIPGQASYEQYF	TGTGCCAGTAGTATTCCAGGACAGGCTTCCTACGAGCAGTACTTC
.	TRBD1	TRBV6-6	TRBJ1-2	CASSYWDRVSYGYTF	TGTGCCAGCAGTTATTGGGACAGGGTGAGCTATGGCTACACCTTC
.	TRBD1	TRBV10-1	TRBJ1-1	CASSSGTVIAEAFF	TGCGCCAGCAGCTCCGGGACAGTGATCGCTGAAGCTTTCTTT
.	TRBD1	TRBV6-5	TRBJ2-1	CASGTGVSYNEQFF	TGTGCCAGCGGGACAGGGGTCTCCTACAATGAGCAGTTCTTC
.	.	TRBV7-3	TRBJ1-1	CASSLQGGTTEAFF	TGTGCCAGCAGCTTACAGGGCGGGACCACTGAAGCTTTCTTT
.	TRBD2	TRBV6-4	TRBJ2-1	CASSVTGTSINEQFF	TGTGCCAGCAGTGTAACCGGGACTAGCATAAATGAGCAGTTCTTC
.	.	TRBV3-1/TRBV3-2	TRBJ1-5	CASSQDLGRYQPQHF	TGTGCCAGCAGCCAAGATTTGGGTAGGTATCAGCCCCAGCATTTT
.	TRBD1	TRBV6-5	TRBJ2-2	CASRWGQPNTGELFF	TGTGCCAGCAGGTGGGGACAGCCGAACACCGGGGAGCTGTTTTTT
few	.	TRBV6-1	TRBJ2-1	CASSEDPTYNEQFF	TGTGCCAGCAGTGAAGACCCCACCTACAATGAGCAGTTCTTC
few	.	TRBV28	TRBJ1-5	CASSLIGSGQPQHF	TGTGCCAGCAGTTTAATCGGGTCGGGTCAGCCCCAGCATTTT
.	.	TRBV5-1	TRBJ1-3	CASHLGGSGNTIYF	TGCGCCAGCCACTTGGGGGGCTCTGGAAACACCATATATTTT
.	TRBD1	TRBV6-4	TRBJ1-1	CASSRDRDGSTEAFF	TGTGCCAGCAGTCGAGACAGGGATGGATCCACTGAAGCTTTCTTT
once	TRBD1	TRBV6-5	TRBJ1-4	CASRPTGAPNEKLFF	TGTGCCAGCAGACCAACAGGGGCCCCTAATGAAAAACTGTTTTTT
.	.	TRBV14	TRBJ1-1	CASSQLRRTEAFF	TGTGCCAGCAGCCAGTTGAGGAGGACTGAAGCTTTCTTT
.	.	TRBV29-1	TRBJ1-2	CSVEVGGYGYTF	TGCAGCGTTGAAGTCGGGGGTTATGGCTACACCTTC
.	TRBD1	TRBV19	TRBJ1-5	CASSTGGDQPQHF	TGTGCCAGCTCAACAGGGGGGGATCAGCCCCAGCATTTT